A selection of T cell receptor beta chains follows, all from one sample in a study of shared clonotypes between healthy human individuals. Profiled with immunoSEQ multiplex PCR; TCRdb holds only in-frame clones, not every one. The sample records under 1 million clones, about 96% being singletons. Source material: naive CD8+ T cells sorted from blood. Receptors were obtained from a man under 40 in good health. The CDR3 runs from the conserved cysteine through the conserved F or W. The D gene is left open where the match is weak. Clone size is given for some rows only: seen once, a few or many times, or a class if the clone is expanded.

d_gene: NA
j_gene: TRBJ1-2
abundance: once
v_gene: TRBV29-1
CDR3aa: CSVHQGYYGYTF
CDR3nt: TGCAGCGTTCATCAGGGGTACTATGGCTACACCTTC

d_gene: NA
j_gene: TRBJ1-3
abundance: NA
v_gene: TRBV7-9
CDR3aa: CASSPDSLGGNTIYF
CDR3nt: TGTGCCAGCAGCCCGGACTCCCTTGGTGGAAACACCATATATTTT

d_gene: NA
j_gene: TRBJ2-3
abundance: NA
v_gene: TRBV5-4
CDR3aa: CASTSRDRRTDTQYF
CDR3nt: TGTGCCAGCACGTCTCGGGACCGACGCACAGATACGCAGTATTTT

d_gene: NA
j_gene: TRBJ2-7
abundance: NA
v_gene: TRBV27
CDR3aa: CASSFPGNEQYF
CDR3nt: TGTGCCAGCAGTTTTCCCGGGAACGAGCAGTACTTC

d_gene: NA
j_gene: TRBJ2-1
abundance: NA
v_gene: TRBV6-6
CDR3aa: CASATRLEQFF
CDR3nt: TGTGCCAGCGCAACGAGGCTTGAGCAGTTCTTC

d_gene: NA
j_gene: TRBJ1-5
abundance: NA
v_gene: TRBV19
CDR3aa: CASSILGLNQPQHF
CDR3nt: TGTGCCAGTAGTATTTTGGGCCTTAATCAGCCCCAGCATTTT

d_gene: NA
j_gene: TRBJ1-3
abundance: NA
v_gene: TRBV27
CDR3aa: CASSFSWKVSGLNTIYF
CDR3nt: TGTGCCAGCAGTTTTTCGTGGAAGGTGTCGGGTCTAAACACCATATATTTT

d_gene: NA
j_gene: TRBJ2-7
abundance: NA
v_gene: TRBV7-9
CDR3aa: CASSLGSLNEQYF
CDR3nt: TGTGCCAGCAGCTTAGGGTCTTTGAACGAGCAGTACTTC

d_gene: NA
j_gene: TRBJ2-1
abundance: NA
v_gene: TRBV9
CDR3aa: CASSEGVGEQFF
CDR3nt: TGTGCCAGCAGCGAGGGGGTAGGTGAGCAGTTCTTC

d_gene: NA
j_gene: TRBJ2-1
abundance: once
v_gene: TRBV21-1
CDR3aa: CASVMEGLPADEQFF
CDR3nt: TGTGCCAGTGTAATGGAAGGCCTCCCCGCGGATGAGCAGTTCTTC

d_gene: NA
j_gene: TRBJ2-1
abundance: NA
v_gene: TRBV15
CDR3aa: CATMKVSYNEQFF
CDR3nt: TGTGCCACCATGAAAGTATCCTACAATGAGCAGTTCTTC

d_gene: NA
j_gene: TRBJ2-1
abundance: once
v_gene: TRBV27
CDR3aa: CASSLGGKGPSYNEQFF
CDR3nt: TGTGCCAGCAGTTTAGGCGGGAAAGGCCCCTCTTACAATGAGCAGTTCTTC

d_gene: TRBD1
j_gene: TRBJ1-4
abundance: NA
v_gene: TRBV6-5
CDR3aa: CASSLTGDREKLFF
CDR3nt: TGTGCCAGCAGCCTTACAGGGGATCGGGAAAAACTGTTTTTT

d_gene: NA
j_gene: TRBJ2-7
abundance: NA
v_gene: TRBV7-9
CDR3aa: CASSFTGPSYEQYF
CDR3nt: TGTGCCAGCAGCTTTACAGGGCCCTCCTACGAGCAGTACTTC

d_gene: TRBD2
j_gene: TRBJ2-7
abundance: once
v_gene: TRBV2
CDR3aa: CASSQREIHEQYF
CDR3nt: TGTGCCAGCAGTCAGCGGGAGATCCACGAGCAGTACTTC

d_gene: TRBD1
j_gene: TRBJ2-2
abundance: NA
v_gene: TRBV5-1
CDR3aa: CASSFNRDRGLNTGELFF
CDR3nt: TGCGCCAGCAGCTTCAATCGAGACAGGGGGCTGAACACCGGGGAGCTGTTTTTT

d_gene: NA
j_gene: TRBJ1-4
abundance: NA
v_gene: TRBV30
CDR3aa: CAWSVGEPMDEKLFF
CDR3nt: TGTGCCTGGAGTGTGGGAGAGCCGATGGATGAAAAACTGTTTTTT

d_gene: TRBD2
j_gene: TRBJ2-2
abundance: NA
v_gene: TRBV5-1
CDR3aa: CASSLALAGVTGELFF
CDR3nt: TGCGCCAGCAGCTTGGCGCTAGCGGGAGTCACCGGGGAGCTGTTTTTT

d_gene: TRBD1
j_gene: TRBJ2-2
abundance: NA
v_gene: TRBV9
CDR3aa: CASSVGGIGQGRDGELFF
CDR3nt: TGTGCCAGCAGCGTAGGAGGCATTGGACAGGGTCGTGACGGGGAGCTGTTTTTT

d_gene: TRBD1
j_gene: TRBJ1-1
abundance: NA
v_gene: TRBV7-9
CDR3aa: CASSSTGDIVESFF
CDR3nt: TGTGCCAGCAGCTCTACAGGGGATATTGTTGAGTCTTTCTTT

d_gene: TRBD2
j_gene: TRBJ2-1
abundance: NA
v_gene: TRBV2
CDR3aa: CASRDGWTSGRGDEQFF
CDR3nt: TGTGCCAGCAGGGATGGCTGGACTAGCGGGAGGGGGGATGAGCAGTTCTTC

d_gene: NA
j_gene: TRBJ2-1
abundance: NA
v_gene: TRBV19
CDR3aa: CASSIGGYYNEQFF
CDR3nt: TGTGCCAGTAGTATAGGGGGGTACTACAATGAGCAGTTCTTC

d_gene: NA
j_gene: TRBJ1-2
abundance: once
v_gene: TRBV28
CDR3aa: CASSPLRLTGLNYGYTF
CDR3nt: TGTGCCAGCAGTCCCCTTAGGTTGACAGGCTTGAACTATGGCTACACCTTC

d_gene: NA
j_gene: TRBJ2-7
abundance: NA
v_gene: TRBV5-6
CDR3aa: CASSLAGNTYEQYF
CDR3nt: TGTGCCAGCAGCTTGGCGGGGAACACCTACGAGCAGTACTTC

d_gene: TRBD2
j_gene: TRBJ2-3
abundance: NA
v_gene: TRBV7-6
CDR3aa: CASSRTPSGRAGFTDTQYF
CDR3nt: TGTGCCAGCAGCCGAACGCCTAGCGGGAGGGCTGGGTTCACAGATACGCAGTATTTT

d_gene: TRBD1
j_gene: TRBJ2-1
abundance: NA
v_gene: TRBV5-1
CDR3aa: CASSYGTGLGEQFF
CDR3nt: TGCGCCAGCAGCTACGGGACAGGGCTAGGTGAGCAGTTCTTC

d_gene: NA
j_gene: TRBJ2-3
abundance: NA
v_gene: TRBV12-1
CDR3aa: CASSPEREGSPDPSTDTQYF
CDR3nt: TGTGCCAGCAGCCCCGAGCGGGAGGGTTCCCCGGATCCTAGCACAGATACGCAGTATTTT

d_gene: NA
j_gene: TRBJ1-5
abundance: NA
v_gene: TRBV4-1
CDR3aa: CASSQDGFNQPQHF
CDR3nt: TGCGCCAGCAGCCAAGACGGGTTCAATCAGCCCCAGCATTTT

d_gene: NA
j_gene: TRBJ2-1
abundance: once
v_gene: TRBV11-2
CDR3aa: CASSPTTGVTYNEQFF
CDR3nt: TGTGCCAGCAGCCCAACTACGGGGGTTACCTACAATGAGCAGTTCTTC

d_gene: NA
j_gene: TRBJ2-7
abundance: NA
v_gene: TRBV28
CDR3aa: CASRDPGVYEQYF
CDR3nt: TGTGCCAGCCGGGACCCAGGCGTCTACGAGCAGTACTTC

d_gene: NA
j_gene: TRBJ1-5
abundance: NA
v_gene: TRBV28
CDR3aa: CASSPGGSYNQPQHF
CDR3nt: TGTGCCAGCAGCCCCGGGGGGAGCTATAATCAGCCCCAGCATTTT

d_gene: NA
j_gene: TRBJ2-7
abundance: once
v_gene: TRBV29-1
CDR3aa: CSAAEGSYEQYF
CDR3nt: TGCAGCGCCGCGGAGGGCTCCTACGAGCAGTACTTC

d_gene: NA
j_gene: TRBJ1-5
abundance: NA
v_gene: TRBV7-9
CDR3aa: CASSLSGAYQLQHF
CDR3nt: TGTGCCAGCAGCTTGAGCGGGGCTTATCAGCTCCAGCATTTT

d_gene: NA
j_gene: TRBJ1-2
abundance: NA
v_gene: TRBV30
CDR3aa: CAWTSFMGDYGYTF
CDR3nt: TGTGCCTGGACTAGTTTCATGGGCGACTATGGCTACACCTTC

d_gene: NA
j_gene: TRBJ1-1
abundance: NA
v_gene: TRBV7-6
CDR3aa: CASSLVPAGPNTEAFF
CDR3nt: TGTGCCAGCAGCTTAGTTCCTGCGGGCCCCAACACTGAAGCTTTCTTT

d_gene: NA
j_gene: TRBJ2-7
abundance: NA
v_gene: TRBV28
CDR3aa: CASSLRLTSYEQYF
CDR3nt: TGTGCCAGCAGTTTACGGCTTACCTCCTACGAGCAGTACTTC

d_gene: TRBD2
j_gene: TRBJ2-7
abundance: NA
v_gene: TRBV7-9
CDR3aa: CASSLVGTTSYEQYF
CDR3nt: TGTGCCAGCAGCTTGGTGGGGACTACCTCCTACGAGCAGTACTTC

d_gene: NA
j_gene: TRBJ2-7
abundance: NA
v_gene: TRBV5-3
CDR3aa: CARGVDEQYF
CDR3nt: TGTGCCAGAGGTGTAGACGAGCAGTACTTC

d_gene: NA
j_gene: TRBJ1-5
abundance: NA
v_gene: TRBV9
CDR3aa: CASSVGGGNNQPQHF
CDR3nt: TGTGCCAGCAGCGTAGGAGGGGGGAACAATCAGCCCCAGCATTTT

d_gene: NA
j_gene: TRBJ1-5
abundance: NA
v_gene: TRBV2
CDR3aa: CASSEAFGGQPQHF
CDR3nt: TGTGCCAGCAGTGAAGCTTTCGGGGGTCAGCCCCAGCATTTT

d_gene: NA
j_gene: TRBJ1-1
abundance: NA
v_gene: TRBV29-1
CDR3aa: CSVGRVSPPTEAFF
CDR3nt: TGCAGCGTTGGGAGGGTCAGTCCCCCTACTGAAGCTTTCTTT

d_gene: TRBD2
j_gene: TRBJ2-1
abundance: NA
v_gene: TRBV7-8
CDR3aa: CASSLVGTSGHYSYNEQFF
CDR3nt: TGTGCCAGCAGCTTAGTCGGGACTAGCGGACACTACTCCTACAATGAGCAGTTCTTC

d_gene: NA
j_gene: TRBJ2-7
abundance: NA
v_gene: TRBV7-9
CDR3aa: CASSLDYASEQYF
CDR3nt: TGTGCCAGCAGCTTAGACTACGCGTCAGAGCAGTACTTC

d_gene: NA
j_gene: TRBJ2-2
abundance: once
v_gene: TRBV7-9
CDR3aa: CASSLGAAGELFF
CDR3nt: TGTGCCAGCAGCTTAGGGGCAGCCGGGGAGCTGTTTTTT

d_gene: NA
j_gene: TRBJ1-2
abundance: NA
v_gene: TRBV6-1
CDR3aa: CASSDFLNPGVGYTF
CDR3nt: TGTGCCAGCAGTGATTTTTTAAACCCAGGGGTGGGCTACACCTTC

d_gene: TRBD2
j_gene: TRBJ2-1
abundance: few
v_gene: TRBV7-6
CDR3aa: CASSLISGTSGRGEQFF
CDR3nt: TGTGCCAGCAGCTTAATCTCTGGGACTAGCGGGAGGGGCGAGCAGTTCTTC

d_gene: NA
j_gene: TRBJ2-2
abundance: once
v_gene: TRBV7-9
CDR3aa: CASSSFGDNTGELFF
CDR3nt: TGTGCCAGCAGTTCCTTCGGGGACAACACCGGGGAGCTGTTTTTT

d_gene: NA
j_gene: TRBJ2-1
abundance: NA
v_gene: TRBV7-6
CDR3aa: CASSLGPRQAQFF
CDR3nt: TGTGCCAGCAGCTTAGGACCCCGTCAAGCGCAGTTCTTC

d_gene: TRBD1
j_gene: TRBJ2-7
abundance: NA
v_gene: TRBV28
CDR3aa: CASSDRGRPDEQYF
CDR3nt: TGTGCCAGCAGCGACAGGGGGCGCCCCGACGAGCAGTACTTC

d_gene: NA
j_gene: TRBJ2-5
abundance: NA
v_gene: TRBV5-6
CDR3aa: CASSLGTGLETQYF
CDR3nt: TGTGCCAGCAGCTTGGGTACAGGGCTGGAGACCCAGTACTTC

d_gene: TRBD1
j_gene: TRBJ2-7
abundance: NA
v_gene: TRBV11-2
CDR3aa: CASSRGTGAYEQYF
CDR3nt: TGTGCCAGCAGCCGGGGGACAGGGGCCTACGAGCAGTACTTC

d_gene: NA
j_gene: TRBJ2-2
abundance: NA
v_gene: TRBV6-1
CDR3aa: CASSDRTIFTGELFF
CDR3nt: TGTGCCAGCAGCGACAGGACCATCTTTACCGGGGAGCTGTTTTTT

d_gene: TRBD2
j_gene: TRBJ2-7
abundance: NA
v_gene: TRBV29-1
CDR3aa: CSVGGQVSGRAPSDEQYF
CDR3nt: TGCAGCGTGGGGGGGCAGGTTAGCGGGAGGGCCCCTTCGGACGAGCAGTACTTC

d_gene: NA
j_gene: TRBJ2-1
abundance: NA
v_gene: TRBV2
CDR3aa: CASVGTSSYNEQFF
CDR3nt: TGTGCCAGCGTCGGGACCAGCTCCTACAATGAGCAGTTCTTC

d_gene: NA
j_gene: TRBJ2-1
abundance: NA
v_gene: TRBV18
CDR3aa: CASSQDWGLMPGEQFF
CDR3nt: TGTGCCAGCTCACAAGATTGGGGACTCATGCCGGGTGAGCAGTTCTTC